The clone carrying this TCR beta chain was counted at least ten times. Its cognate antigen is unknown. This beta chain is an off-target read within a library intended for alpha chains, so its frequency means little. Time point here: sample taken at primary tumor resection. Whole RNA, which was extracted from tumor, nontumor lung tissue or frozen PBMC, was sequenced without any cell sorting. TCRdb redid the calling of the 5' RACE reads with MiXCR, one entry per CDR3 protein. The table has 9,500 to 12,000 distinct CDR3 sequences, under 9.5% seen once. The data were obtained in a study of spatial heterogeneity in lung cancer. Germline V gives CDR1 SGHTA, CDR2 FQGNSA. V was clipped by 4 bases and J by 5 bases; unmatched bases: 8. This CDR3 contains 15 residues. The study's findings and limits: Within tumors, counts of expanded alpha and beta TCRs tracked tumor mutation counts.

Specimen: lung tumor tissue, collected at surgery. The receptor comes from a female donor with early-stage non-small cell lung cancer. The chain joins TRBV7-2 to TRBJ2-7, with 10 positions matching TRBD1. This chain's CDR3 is CASSYQGQGTDEQYF. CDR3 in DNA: TGTGCCAGCAGCTACCAGGGACAGGGGACTGACGAGCAGTACTTC.